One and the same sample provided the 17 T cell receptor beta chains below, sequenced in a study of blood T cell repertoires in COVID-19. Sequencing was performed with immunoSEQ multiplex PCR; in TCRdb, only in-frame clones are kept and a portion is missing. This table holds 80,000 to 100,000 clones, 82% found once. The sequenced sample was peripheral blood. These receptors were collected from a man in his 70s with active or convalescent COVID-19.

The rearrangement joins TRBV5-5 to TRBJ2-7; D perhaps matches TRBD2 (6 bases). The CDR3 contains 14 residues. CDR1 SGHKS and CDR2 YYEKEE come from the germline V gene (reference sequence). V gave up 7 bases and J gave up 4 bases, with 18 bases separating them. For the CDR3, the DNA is TGTGCCAGCTCCGGGGGTGAGAGTCTTTACGAGCAGTACTTC. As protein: CASSGGESLYEQYF.

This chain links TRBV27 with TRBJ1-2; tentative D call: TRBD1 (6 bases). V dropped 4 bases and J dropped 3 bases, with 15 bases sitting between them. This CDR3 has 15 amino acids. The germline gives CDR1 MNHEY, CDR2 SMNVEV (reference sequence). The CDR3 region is CASSSTQGRDYGYTF. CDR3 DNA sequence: TGTGCCAGCAGTTCAACTCAGGGGAGGGACTATGGCTACACCTTC.

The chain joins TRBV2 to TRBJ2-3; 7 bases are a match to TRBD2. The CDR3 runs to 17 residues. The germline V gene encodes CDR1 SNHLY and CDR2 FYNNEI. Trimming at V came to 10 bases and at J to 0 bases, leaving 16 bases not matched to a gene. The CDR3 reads CANPPGLAAISTDTQYF. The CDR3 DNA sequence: TGTGCCAATCCCCCTGGGCTAGCGGCAATTAGCACAGATACGCAGTATTTT.

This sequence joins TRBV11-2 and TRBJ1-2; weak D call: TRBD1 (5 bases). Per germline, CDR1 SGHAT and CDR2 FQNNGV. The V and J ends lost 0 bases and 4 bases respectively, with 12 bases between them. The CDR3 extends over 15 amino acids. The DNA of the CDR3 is TGTGCCAGCAGCTTAGAGGGCCAGGGTGCCTATGGCTACACCTTC. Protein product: CASSLEGQGAYGYTF.

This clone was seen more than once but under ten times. The chain's CDR3 is CASSQGGAEAFF. The DNA of the CDR3 is TGTGCCAGCAGCCAAGGGGGAGCTGAAGCTTTCTTT. V is TRBV3-1 (or the pseudogene TRBV3-2) and J is TRBJ1-1; D is undetermined. V gave up 1 base and J gave up 6 bases, with 6 bases separating them. Germline CDR1 reads LGHDT; CDR2 reads YNNKEL (reference sequence). The CDR3 covers 12 residues.

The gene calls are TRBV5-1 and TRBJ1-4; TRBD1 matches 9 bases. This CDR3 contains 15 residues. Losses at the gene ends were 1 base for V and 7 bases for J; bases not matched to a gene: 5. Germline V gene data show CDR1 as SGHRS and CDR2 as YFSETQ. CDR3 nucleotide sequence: TGCGCCAGCAGCTTGAGCGGACAGGGGAGTGAAAAACTGTTTTTT. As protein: CASSLSGQGSEKLFF.

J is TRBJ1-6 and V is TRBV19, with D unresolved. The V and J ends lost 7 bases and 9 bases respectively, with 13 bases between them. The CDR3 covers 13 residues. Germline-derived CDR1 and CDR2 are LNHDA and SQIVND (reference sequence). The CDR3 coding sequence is TGTGCCAGTAATGGAGGGATGGGTTCACCCCTCCACTTT. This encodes CASNGGMGSPLHF.

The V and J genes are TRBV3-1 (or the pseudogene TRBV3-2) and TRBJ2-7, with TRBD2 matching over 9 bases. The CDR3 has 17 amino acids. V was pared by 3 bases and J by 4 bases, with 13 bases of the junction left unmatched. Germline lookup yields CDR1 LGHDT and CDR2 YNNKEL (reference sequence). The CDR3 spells CASSHTAAGGGAYEQYF. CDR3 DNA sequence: TGTGCCAGCAGCCACACCGCGGCGGGCGGGGGGGCGTACGAGCAGTACTTC.

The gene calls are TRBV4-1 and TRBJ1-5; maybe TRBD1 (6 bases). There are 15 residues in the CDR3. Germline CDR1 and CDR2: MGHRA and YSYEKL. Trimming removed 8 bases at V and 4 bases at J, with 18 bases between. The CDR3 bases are TGCGCCAGCGCCTCGGTGGGGGGGGCTAATCAGCCCCAGCATTTT. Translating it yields CASASVGGANQPQHF.

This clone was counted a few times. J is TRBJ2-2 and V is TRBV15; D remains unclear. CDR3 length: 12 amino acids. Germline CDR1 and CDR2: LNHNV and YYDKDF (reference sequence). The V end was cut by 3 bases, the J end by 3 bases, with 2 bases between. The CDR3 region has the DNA TGTGCCACCAGCAGCTACACCGGGGAGCTGTTTTTT. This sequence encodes CATSSYTGELFF.

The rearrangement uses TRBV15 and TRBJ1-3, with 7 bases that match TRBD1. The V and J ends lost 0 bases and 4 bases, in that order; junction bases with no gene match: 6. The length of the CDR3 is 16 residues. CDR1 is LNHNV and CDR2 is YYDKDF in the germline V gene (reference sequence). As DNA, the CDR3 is TGTGCCACCAGCAGAGACATAGACAGGGTGGGAAACACCATATATTTT. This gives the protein CATSRDIDRVGNTIYF.

CDR3 protein: CASSGRASANTGELFF. CDR3 sequence (DNA): TGTGCCAGCAGTGGTCGGGCTAGCGCGAACACCGGGGAGCTGTTTTTT. The chain has TRBV6-1 and TRBJ2-2; D possibly corresponds to TRBD2 (6 bases). Germline lookup yields CDR1 MNHNS and CDR2 SASEGT. Trimming stripped 4 bases from V and 0 bases from J, with 12 bases between. The CDR3 runs to 16 residues.

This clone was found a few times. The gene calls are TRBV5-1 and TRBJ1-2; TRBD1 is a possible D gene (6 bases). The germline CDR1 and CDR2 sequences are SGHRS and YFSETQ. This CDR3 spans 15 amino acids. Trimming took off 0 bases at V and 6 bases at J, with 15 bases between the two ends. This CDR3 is CASSLVQGWENGYTF. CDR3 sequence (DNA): TGCGCCAGCAGCTTGGTACAGGGATGGGAAAATGGCTACACCTTC.

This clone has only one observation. The CDR3 DNA is TGTGCCAGCAGTGGGGCTAGCGGGGGTTACTACGAGCAGTACTTC. Protein: CASSGASGGYYEQYF. The chain recombines TRBV2 with TRBJ2-7; TRBD2 matches 10 bases. Germline V CDR1 and CDR2: SNHLY, FYNNEI. With V trimmed by 4 bases and J by 3 bases, 6 bases remained unmatched. The length of the CDR3 is 15 residues.

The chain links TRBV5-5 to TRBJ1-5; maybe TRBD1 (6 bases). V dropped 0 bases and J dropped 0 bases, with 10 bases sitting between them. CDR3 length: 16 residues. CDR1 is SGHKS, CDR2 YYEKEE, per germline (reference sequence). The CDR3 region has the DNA TGTGCCAGCAGCTTGGCAGGGGATTATAGCAATCAGCCCCAGCATTTT. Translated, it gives CASSLAGDYSNQPQHF.

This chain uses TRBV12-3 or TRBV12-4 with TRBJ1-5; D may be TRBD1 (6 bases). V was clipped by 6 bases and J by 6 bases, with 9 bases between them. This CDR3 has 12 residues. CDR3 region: CASRRDTQPQHF. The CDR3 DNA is TGTGCCAGCAGACGGGACACTCAGCCCCAGCATTTT.

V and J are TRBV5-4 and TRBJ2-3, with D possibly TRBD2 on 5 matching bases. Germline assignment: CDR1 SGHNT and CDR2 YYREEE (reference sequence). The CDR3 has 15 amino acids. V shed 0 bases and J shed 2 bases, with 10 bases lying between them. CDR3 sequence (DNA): TGTGCCAGCAGCTTGGGAGGGCCCTCCACAGATACGCAGTATTTT. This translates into CASSLGGPSTDTQYF.